This TCR beta chain stems from a study of neoadjuvant nivolumab and ipilimumab in lung cancer (dated by TCRdb to 2019 to 2021). About the investigation overall: Intravenous nivolumab was dosed at 3 mg/kg on days 1, 15 and 29, and in the combination arm ipilimumab 1 mg/kg was added on day 1 only. The primary trial endpoint was the major pathologic response (MPR) rate in the intention-to-treat population in each study arm. Seven patients had matched pretherapy and resected tumor pairs analyzed, with four treated with nivolumab and three with nivolumab plus ipilimumab. TCR repertoires were compared between pretherapy (baseline) peripheral blood and tumors resected at surgery after neoadjuvant immune checkpoint blockade. In the trial, around 45 patients with operable NSCLC were treated, of whom around 23 were randomized to nivolumab monotherapy and roughly 20 to nivolumab plus ipilimumab. General findings and caveats noted by the study authors: A positive correlation was observed between pretherapy blood TCR richness and richness in tumors resected after neoadjuvant therapy (Spearman R of about 0.82). No significant correlation was found between TCR clonality and pathologic tumor regression, and only a single major-pathologic-response sample was available for the analysis of TCR clonality versus pathologic tumor regression. Resected tumors had greater TCR richness and clonality than tumor-adjacent uninvolved lung, and increases were observed in more dual-therapy-treated tumors. TCR sequencing was performed in a small number of samples. From pretherapy to surgery, tumor T-cell richness and clonality increased in three of three dual-therapy tumors but in only two of four nivolumab-treated tumors.

The library was built by means of the immunoSEQ multiplex PCR assay. The study's own analysis went as follows. Repertoires were summarized in terms of richness and clonality, and significantly expanded and contracted clones between pre- and post-therapy samples were identified. Sourced from immuneACCESS, this table was stored by TCRdb with only in-frame sequences that have V and J called. A share of the clones is absent; for the studies checked, an unresolved V gene accounts for under half, and the remainder has no known explanation. That table is the source of V, J and clone size, and D and trimming were worked out from the DNA. Present in this sample are about 38,000 clones, approximately 89% of which were seen just once. The ten biggest clones cover approximately 3.3% of the sample. Regarding this clone: It has no known antigen specificity. Within one base of it there is no much larger clone, and no base qualities were kept.

The time point label on this specimen signifies: pretherapy, before neoadjuvant immune checkpoint inhibitors. Samples were obtained from the phase 2 randomized NEOSTAR trial, in which neoadjuvant nivolumab or nivolumab plus ipilimumab followed by surgery was tested in operable NSCLC. CDR1 and CDR2 (LNHDA, SQIVND) derive from the germline V gene (reference sequence). V drops 5 bases and J drops 6 bases, leaving 11 bases in between. The CDR3 spans 13 residues, from the cysteine through the phenylalanine. Of the read, only the CDR3 DNA is kept; its 39 bases are in frame from base 1. This material consisted of peripheral blood, taken before neoadjuvant nivolumab, alone or with ipilimumab. The TCR sequence derives from an adult with non-small cell lung cancer. The chain joins TRBV19 to TRBJ1-5; the D gene cannot be resolved reliably. CDR3 loop: CASSFSGGQPQHF. The DNA sequence follows: TGTGCCAGTAGTTTCTCGGGCGGTCAGCCCCAGCATTTT.